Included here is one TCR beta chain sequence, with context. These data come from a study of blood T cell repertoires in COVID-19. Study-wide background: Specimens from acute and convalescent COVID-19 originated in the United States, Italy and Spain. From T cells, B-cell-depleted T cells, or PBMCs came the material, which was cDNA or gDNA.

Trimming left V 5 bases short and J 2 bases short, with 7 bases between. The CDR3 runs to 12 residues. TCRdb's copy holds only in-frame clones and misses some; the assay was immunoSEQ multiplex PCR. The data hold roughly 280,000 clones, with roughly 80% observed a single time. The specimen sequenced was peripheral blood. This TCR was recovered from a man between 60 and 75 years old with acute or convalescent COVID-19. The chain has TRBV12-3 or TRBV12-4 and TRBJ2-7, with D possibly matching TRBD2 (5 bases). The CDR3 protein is CASSRGPYEQYF. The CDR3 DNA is TGTGCCAGCAGTCGCGGGCCCTACGAGCAGTACTTC.